Included here is one TCR beta chain sequence, with context. Its antigen is still unknown. No base quality information exists; no much larger clone differs at one position. The cohort was made up of approximately 700 healthy bone marrow donors. At the time of sampling, all cohort members were nominally healthy, though unrecorded immune exposures were likely present. The donor was CMV seronegative and was included in the group of about 400 seronegative cohort members. A peripheral blood sample was collected from each donor, and TCR beta sequencing was performed on peripheral blood mononuclear cells. Genomic DNA was extracted from the blood cell samples with the Qiagen DNeasy Blood Extraction Kit. This sample was taken from a study of cytomegalovirus exposure and HLA in healthy donors (dated by TCRdb to 2017 to 2019). Concerning the study at large: According to an earlier analysis of 587 of the donors, roughly 180 million T cells yielded 117 million unique TCR beta sequences and about 300 Gb of sequence data. Approximately 300 gigabases of sequencing data and roughly 81 million unique TCR sequences made up an early release that covered several hundred HLA-typed donors. To predict cytomegalovirus infection status, the study combined high-throughput TCR immunosequencing, statistical association of individual TCRs with disease status, and machine learning. All discovery cohort repertoires had been generated on a single sequencing platform. Rather than drawing on any new phenotypic data, the later analysis identified candidate immune exposures from TCR beta sequences and the way those sequences occurred across donors. The study used immunosequencing to profile the T cell repertoires of 670 or so subjects and linked those repertoires to cytomegalovirus serostatus. Donor age, sex, ethnicity and CMV serostatus were compiled alongside the repertoire data. Typing coverage differed by locus: A, B, C, DRB1 and DQB1 were typed in roughly 620-630 donors, DQA1 in around 500, DPA1 in around 600, and DPB1 in just under 480. A later analysis re-examined previously published TCR beta repertoires from over 500 donors and added high-resolution HLA genotyping to investigate patterns of TCR occurrence. In an earlier analysis of 550 to 700 of the donors, high-throughput TCR beta sequencing was used to judge whether each TCR beta V gene segment behaved as functional or pseudogenic. Among the roughly 400 genotyped donors, about 83% belonged to the genetic ancestry cluster associated with self-reported Caucasian donors. A few DR-DQ haplotypes were treated as single units for association and clustering because of strong linkage in the cohort. Both class I and class II loci were covered by HLA typing, at four-digit resolution. In addition to the first cohort of 500 to 850 subjects, a separate validation cohort of around 110 different subjects was used. Across 300 to 400 genotyped donors of the cohort, an average of approximately 220,000 unique TCR beta nucleotide sequences per donor were sequenced, and 15% to 20% of those sequences were non-productive. The study aimed to test whether signatures of past pathogen exposure could be identified by cataloging public T cell receptors. In a later genetic analysis, genome-wide SNP genotypes for about three fifths of the roughly 670 donors were used, and that subset was treated as a discovery cohort. Beyond this particular receptor, the publication reports: The authors suggested that the approach could potentially be extended to other disease states and immunological phenotypes. This cohort had only TCR beta chains sequenced, and the lack of alpha or paired-chain data limited which features could be detected. A cluster of highly shared sequence variants was judged likely to be a technical artifact of the sequencing pipeline. A few of the identified cytomegalovirus-associated TCR beta chains were confirmed in vitro to be specific for cytomegalovirus antigens. The study gave a list of about 160 TCR beta chains associated with cytomegalovirus. In a later analysis, around 17,000 TCR beta sequences were associated with specific HLA alleles at a false discovery rate of 0.05. HLA typing was unavailable for some donors at each locus, so association tests used only the typed subset. A further reported finding was that TCR beta sequences accurately predicted the HLA-A and HLA-B alleles for most subjects in the first cohort. Correlated functional status among segregating V segments might reflect linkage disequilibrium, but an unknown experimental factor could not be ruled out. Most TCR sequences were observed very rarely across donors, whereas some public TCRs were present in many individuals. CMV serostatus was the only immune exposure information available for the cohort. A later analysis found that most CMV-associated TCR beta chains appeared HLA-restricted, with HLA associations seemingly driven largely by CMV exposure. In a later genetic analysis, fewer N-insertions in productive TCRs were reported among donors in an Asian-associated ancestry cluster than the roughly 700-donor mean. According to a later analysis, TCR association rates differed among HLA loci, with DRB1 alleles showing the most associated TCRs and HLA-C alleles showing the fewest. Because counts were too low, 15 or so rarely observed V segments, including chromosome 9 orphons, were excluded from the earlier analysis of about 500 of the donors. Cytomegalovirus status was reported to be diagnosed by the classifier with high specificity and sensitivity in both the original and validation cohorts. The presence/absence analyses assumed that sequencing depth was roughly uniform across donors, and that assumption may not be true. An earlier analysis of 587 of the donors showed that most TCR beta V segments appeared in productive rearrangements either about 87% or about 30% of the time, which broadly matched IMGT annotations. When HLA alleles, especially DR and DQ, strongly co-occurred, TCR associations were difficult to assign to individual alleles. According to a later analysis, parvovirus B19, influenza, CMV and Epstein-Barr virus appeared linked to several top co-occurrence clusters. A later genetic analysis associated a missense DCLRE1C variant with V-gene and J-gene trimming of TCR beta chains, and an independent cohort replicated the association. In a later analysis, HLA-associated TCR beta chains showed more clonal expansion and lower generation probabilities than non-associated chains that were equally common.

Libraries came from the immunoSEQ multiplex PCR assay. For the multiplex PCR, a mixture combining 60 forward primers for TCR Vbeta segments and 13 reverse primers for TCR Jbeta segments was used. The CDR3 region of rearranged TCR beta genes was amplified from genomic DNA by a multiplex PCR assay. Amplified TCR beta libraries were sequenced as 87-base-pair reads on the Illumina HiSeq System. Per the original workflow: Across the 700 or so repertoires, a later analysis counted some 80 million unique TCR beta chains, roughly 11 million of which were shared by at least two donors. To remove PCR and sequencing errors, raw reads were error-corrected and collapsed into unique sequences using a nearest-neighbor algorithm that merged closely related sequences. To assign V, D and J gene segments, CDR3 sequences were aligned to IMGT reference sequences. For a sequence to be retained, a match of at least six nucleotides was required to both a V gene segment and a J gene segment. A rearrangement was called productive if the CDR3 had no stop codons and remained in frame with V and J, and every other rearrangement was called non-productive. Following IMGT convention, CDR3 was defined as the stretch from the second conserved V-encoded cysteine to the conserved J-encoded phenylalanine. The earlier analysis of about 590 of the donors excluded sequences that lacked an unambiguous match to a single V gene segment. In an earlier analysis of around 590 of the donors, a V segment was called functional when productive rearrangements were above 56.7%, and segregating when the standard deviation between donors exceeded 5%. A statistical classification framework was developed to diagnose cytomegalovirus status using the catalog of TCR beta chain sequences. V and J gene assignment, in a later analysis, came from comparing TCR nucleotide sequences with IMGT/GENE-DB human TR gene sequences. Using the TCRdist pipeline, a later analysis assigned CDR3 sequences along with most-parsimonious VDJ recombination scenarios. In a later analysis, every TCR beta chain was defined by the combination of its CDR3 amino acid sequence and its V-gene family, and reads without a unique V-gene family were dropped. As a way to deal with suspected cross-contamination and a sequencing artifact, a later analysis dropped over 550 nucleotide sequences that were highly shared and had low generation probability. A later analysis calculated a clonal expansion index for each public chain from normalized within-repertoire ranks of inferred template counts. A later analysis computed generation probabilities with a VDJ recombination model fitted to out-of-frame rearrangements, and checked the results against IGoR. In a later analysis, TCR-TCR, TCR-HLA and TCR-CMV co-occurrence was scored with hypergeometric tests, and a repertoire-size bias correction was applied to TCR pairs. A later analysis estimated false discovery rates by permuting HLA or CMV assignments 20 times. In a later analysis, co-occurring TCRs were grouped using DBSCAN, with TCRdist sequence similarity added in when clustering inside HLA-allele-positive subsets. Repertoires with fewer than 30,000 or more than 120,000 public chains, plus five repertoires with anomalous nucleotide sharing, were excluded from co-occurrence clustering. TCRdb re-hosts the immuneACCESS table, in-frame sequences only. Its copies lack some clones; in the studies checked, an unresolved V gene accounts for under half of them, and the cause for the rest is not known. The DNA was the basis for D and trimming; V, J and clone size are from that table. The sample table lists 150,000 to 180,000 clones, roughly 74% of them with a count of one. Jointly, the top ten make up 2.5% to 3% of the sample.

The receptor comes from a man aged 18 to 29 in good health and CMV-seronegative. Sample: PBMCs.

Read as DNA, the sequence is TGTGCCAGCAGGGGACAGGCCTATAATTCACCCCTCCACTTT. Its amino acids are CASRGQAYNSPLHF. The rearrangement joined TRBV6-5 to TRBJ1-6; 8 of the junction bases match TRBD1. The CDR3 covers 14 residues, taking in both the cysteine and the phenylalanine. Only the CDR3 region is kept as DNA, spanning 42 bases read in frame from base 1. CDR1 and CDR2, per the germline V gene, are MNHEY and SVGAGI. The junction shows trimming of 6 bases on V and 2 bases on J, and the gene matches do not reach 0 bases of it.